What follows are 19 T cell receptor beta chains derived from one specimen sequenced in a study of T cell clonality in common variable immunodeficiency. The protocol was immunoSEQ multiplex PCR, while the TCRdb copy is restricted to in-frame clones and leaves out a portion. The profile covers tens of thousands of clones, none occurring a single time. The sequencing input was peripheral blood mononuclear cells. The source is a person aged 18 to 70 in good health.

This clone showed up many times. The sequenced CDR3 bases are TGTGCCAGTAGTATAGGGTCGGGCAATGAG. Its protein product is CASSIGSGNE. From start to end, the CDR3 is CASSIGSGNEQFF. The J gene is TRBJ2-1, the V gene TRBV19; D is unclear. The CDR3 goes on 3 residues after the read ends, and that part is filled in from the germline J gene. The length of the CDR3 is 13 residues. Germline-derived CDR1 and CDR2 are LNHDA and SQIVND (reference sequence). The V gene lost 1 base and the J gene lost 6 bases, with 7 bases spanning the gap.

This clone was seen many times. With the read ending 3 residues before the CDR3 end, the germline J gene is used to fill in that end. The genes are TRBV4-1 and TRBJ2-4; TRBD2 aligns across 12 bases. V dropped 6 bases and J dropped 7; count of bases not matched to a gene: 13. CDR3 length: 17 residues. CDR1 and CDR2 from the germline V gene are MGHRA and YSYEKL. The sequenced CDR3 bases are TGCGCCAGCAGTGCCCTAGCGGGAGGGCCGGAGAGGAACATT. It codes for CASSALAGGPERNI. The whole CDR3 protein reads CASSALAGGPERNIQYF.

This clone was picked up many times. The read terminates 3 residues before the CDR3 end, so the remaining end is supplied by the germline J gene. This rearrangement joins TRBV7-8 to TRBJ1-5; 7 bases agree with TRBD1. The V segment lost 3 bases and the J segment 3 bases; nucleotides outside the gene matches: 5. This CDR3 has 15 residues. Germline V gives CDR1 SGHVS, CDR2 FQNEAQ. CDR3 DNA (partial): TGTGCCAGCAGCTTTCAGACAGGGTACAATCAGCCC. It encodes CASSFQTGYNQP. The whole CDR3 protein is CASSFQTGYNQPQHF.

This clone was observed at least ten times. The read is 3 residues too short to cover the CDR3 end, so that end is filled in from the germline J gene. V gene TRBV5-1 combines with J gene TRBJ1-4, with D possibly being TRBD1 (6 bases). In germline, CDR1 is SGHRS, CDR2 YFSETQ. Trimming removed 2 bases at V and 8 bases at J, with 16 bases between. The CDR3 loop spans 15 amino acids. CDR3 DNA (partial): TGCGCCAGCAGCTTATCGGGCCAGGGGAGCGAAAAA. It is translated as CASSLSGQGSEK. The CDR3, in full, reads CASSLSGQGSEKLFF.

The sample holds many counts of this clone. The read terminates 3 residues ahead of where the CDR3 ends, so the germline J gene completes it. The genes are TRBV5-8 and TRBJ2-3; 9 bases map to TRBD1. This CDR3 is 14 amino acids long. The germline CDR1 and CDR2 sequences are SGHTS and YDEGEE. The junction had 3 bases not matched to a gene; V was cut back by 3 bases and J by 4 bases. The CDR3 DNA, read in part, is TGTGCCAGCAGCTCACGACAGGGGGCAGATACG. Protein product: CASSSRQGADT. From start to end, the CDR3 is CASSSRQGADTQYF.

In this sample, this clone turned up many times. With the read ending 3 residues before the CDR3 end, the germline J gene is used to fill in that end. This chain uses TRBV20-1 with TRBJ1-1; D might be TRBD1 (6 bases). V lost 5 bases and J 0 bases, leaving 22 bases between the germline ends. CDR3 size: 17 residues. The V gene's germline CDR1 is DFQATT and CDR2 SNEGSKA (reference sequence). The CDR3 sequence is CSARGGGGVGMNTEAFF. Partial CDR3 DNA: TGCAGTGCTCGGGGGGGCGGGGGCGTTGGAATGAACACTGAA.

This clone was seen repeatedly, ten times or more. The DNA ends 3 residues before the CDR3 does, and the rest of the CDR3 is filled in from the germline J gene. The rearrangement uses TRBV6-4 and TRBJ2-1; 11 nucleotides line up with TRBD1. The germline gives CDR1 MRHNA, CDR2 SNTAGT. This CDR3 is built from 14 residues. V shed 6 bases and J 8 bases; nucleotides not matched to a gene: 6. The CDR3 loop is CASRRGTGGHEQFF. Incomplete CDR3 DNA: TGTGCCAGCAGGAGAGGGACAGGGGGGCATGAG.

This clone was counted only a few times. Read coverage stops 3 residues before the CDR3 terminus; the germline J gene supplies the remainder. The chain is built from TRBV10-2 and TRBJ2-2; 7 bases are a match to TRBD1. The V and J ends lost 7 bases and 6 bases, in that order; junction bases with no gene match: 8. Germline-derived CDR1 and CDR2 are WSHSY and SAAADI. This CDR3 is built from 14 residues. CDR3 sequence: CASTEQGLPGELFF. CDR3 DNA (partial): TGCGCCAGCACAGAACAGGGGTTGCCCGGGGAG.

This clone came up many times. The read comes to an end 3 residues before the CDR3 does, leaving the germline J gene to fill in the end. The chain is built from TRBV16 and TRBJ2-1, with 11 positions matching TRBD2. V shed 7 bases, J shed 6 bases, and the junction held 8 bases outside the gene matches. The CDR3 loop spans 15 amino acids. Germline V gene data show CDR1 as KGHSY and CDR2 as FQNENV. The DNA read from the CDR3 is TGTGCCAGCATCACTTTACTAGCGGGAGTCAATGAG. Its translation: CASITLLAGVNE. The CDR3 in its entirety is CASITLLAGVNEQFF.

This clone has ten or more counts. The read halts 3 residues ahead of the CDR3 end, with the missing end drawn from the germline J gene. The genes are TRBV29-1 and TRBJ2-5; 7 bases are shared with TRBD1. This CDR3 is built from 12 residues. Germline CDR1 and CDR2: SQVTM and ANQGSEA. Losses at the gene ends were 7 bases for V and 3 bases for J; bases not matched to a gene: 5. CDR3 amino acids: CSGYRGEETQYF. The covered CDR3 bases are TGCAGCGGTTACAGGGGAGAAGAGACC.

This clone was detected ten times or more. The read comes to an end 3 residues before the CDR3 does, leaving the germline J gene to fill in the end. V is TRBV10-3 and J is TRBJ1-6; D is perhaps TRBD1 (5 bases). The V end was cut by 2 bases, the J end by 3 bases, with 11 bases between. This CDR3 comprises 16 residues. Germline V gene lookup returns CDR1 ENHRY and CDR2 SYGVKD. The CDR3 sequence is CAISEGGGSYNSPLHF. The DNA read from the CDR3 is TGTGCCATCAGTGAGGGGGGGGGTAGCTATAATTCACCC.

This clone was found many times. The read gets to within 3 residues of the CDR3 end, and the germline J gene fills in the rest. V is TRBV30 and J is TRBJ2-5; 9 bases are a match to TRBD1. Per germline, CDR1 GTSNPN and CDR2 SVGIG (reference sequence). The CDR3 length is 16 residues. V gave up 4 bases and J gave up 4 bases; unmatched junction bases: 13. CDR3 protein: CAWKGPPDRGSETQYF. The part of the CDR3 DNA that was read is TGTGCCTGGAAAGGGCCCCCGGACAGGGGATCAGAGACC.

This clone was picked up many times. The CDR3 is cut off 3 residues early in the read; its end comes from the germline J gene. The chain employs TRBV18 and TRBJ2-3; 12 nucleotides match TRBD2. The CDR3 runs to 21 residues. The trim removed 5 bases at V and 1 base at J, leaving 19 bases unmatched. The V gene's germline CDR1 is KGHSH and CDR2 LQKENI. The part of the CDR3 DNA that was read is TGTGCCAGCTCATCCGTGACCCAGACTAGCGGGAGTAGGGGTGGCACAGATACG. Translating gives CASSSVTQTSGSRGGTDT. The whole CDR3 reads CASSSVTQTSGSRGGTDTQYF.

This clone was seen repeatedly, ten times or more. Mismatch with germline at one junction end may stem from a read error. The read halts 3 residues ahead of the CDR3 end, with the missing end drawn from the germline J gene. The V gene is TRBV4-2, the J gene TRBJ1-4, with a weak D call TRBD1 (6 bases). The CDR3 is 14 amino acids. Germline lookup yields CDR1 LGHNA and CDR2 YNFKEQ. The CDR3 here is CASSQVGTPEKLFF. The covered CDR3 bases are TGCGCCAGCAGCCAAGTCGGGACACCCGAAAAA.

This clone was recorded at least ten times. Germline and junction disagree at one end, which may indicate a read error. The read terminates 3 residues before the CDR3 end, so the remaining end is supplied by the germline J gene. The chain employs TRBV4-2 and TRBJ2-7, with 7 bases identical to TRBD1. Germline V gives CDR1 LGHNA, CDR2 YNFKEQ. The CDR3 length is 14 residues. The CDR3 bases that were read are TGCGCCAGCAGCCTGACAGGGAGCTCCTACGAG. Protein product: CASSLTGSSYE. The full CDR3 sequence reads CASSLTGSSYEQYF.

This clone was counted at least ten times. The read terminates 3 residues before the CDR3 end, so the remaining end is supplied by the germline J gene. This sequence joins TRBV6-4 and TRBJ2-1; the match to TRBD1 covers 8 bases. In germline, CDR1 is MRHNA, CDR2 SNTAGT. The CDR3 loop spans 15 amino acids. Unmatched junction bases numbered 11, after V lost 5 bases and J lost 8 bases. The CDR3: CASSFTPDREDEQFF. Incomplete CDR3 DNA: TGTGCCAGCAGTTTTACCCCGGACAGGGAGGATGAG.

A remark on this clone: The read terminates 3 residues ahead of where the CDR3 ends, so the germline J gene completes it. V and J are TRBV10-2 and TRBJ2-1; D gene unclear. Trimming stripped 0 bases from V and 9 bases from J, with 6 bases between. The CDR3 contains 12 residues. Germline V lookup: CDR1 WSHSY, CDR2 SAAADI. Partial CDR3 DNA: TGCGCCAGCAGTGAGTCGAAGGGTGAG. Translation gives CASSESKGE. The entire CDR3 protein reads CASSESKGEQFF.

Ten or more counts support this clone. The read ends 3 residues before the CDR3 terminus; that terminus is restored from the germline J gene. The rearrangement joins TRBV30 to TRBJ1-5; 8 nucleotides align to TRBD1. The CDR3 is 15 residues long. Trimming removed 1 base from V and 7 bases from J; junction bases left unmatched: 9. Germline CDR1 and CDR2: GTSNPN and SVGIG (reference sequence). CDR3 amino acids: CAWSGLQGARQPQHF. Partial CDR3 DNA: TGTGCCTGGAGTGGCCTCCAGGGGGCGCGGCAGCCC. Variable domain in full (rest from reference TRBV30 and TRBJ1-5): SQTIHQWPATLVQPVGSPLSLECTVEGTSNPNLYWYRQAAGRGLQLLFYSVGIGQISSEVPQNLSASRPQDRQFILSSKKLLLSDSGFYLCAWSGLQGARQPQHFGDGTRLSIL.

This clone was seen at least ten times. The observed sequence ends 3 residues before the CDR3 terminus, with the missing tail filled in from the germline J gene. V and J are TRBV11-2 and TRBJ2-5, with a weak D call TRBD2 (6 bases). This CDR3 spans 12 amino acids. Germline CDR1 and CDR2: SGHAT and FQNNGV. Trimming took off 5 bases at V and 5 bases at J, with 9 bases between the two ends. The CDR3 sequence: CASSMEGETQYF. The DNA read from the CDR3 is TGTGCCAGCAGCATGGAGGGGGAGACC.